The T cell receptor (beta chain) under discussion was sequenced for a study of T-cell reconstitution after alpha-beta-depleted transplantation in children. Per the germline V gene, CDR1 is SEHNR and CDR2 is FQNEAQ (reference sequence). V lost 4 bases and J lost 9; bases outside the gene matches: 9. The CDR3 is 14 residues long. Unique molecular identifiers were built into the TCRbeta library. A single record per CDR3 protein comes from TCRdb applying MiXCR to the PCR reads. The sample includes 230,000 or so distinct CDR3 sequences, 12% of them seen just once. V gene TRBV7-9 combines with J gene TRBJ2-1; 7 nucleotides agree with TRBD2. This TCR was recovered from a human donor who donated a stem cell graft to a child with acute lymphoblastic leukemia. The input for sequencing was PBMCs from the stem cell graft donor, taken from the stem cell graft. The chain's CDR3 is CASSSGLESGEQFF. The CDR3 nucleotides are TGTGCCAGCAGCTCCGGACTAGAGTCGGGTGAGCAGTTCTTC.